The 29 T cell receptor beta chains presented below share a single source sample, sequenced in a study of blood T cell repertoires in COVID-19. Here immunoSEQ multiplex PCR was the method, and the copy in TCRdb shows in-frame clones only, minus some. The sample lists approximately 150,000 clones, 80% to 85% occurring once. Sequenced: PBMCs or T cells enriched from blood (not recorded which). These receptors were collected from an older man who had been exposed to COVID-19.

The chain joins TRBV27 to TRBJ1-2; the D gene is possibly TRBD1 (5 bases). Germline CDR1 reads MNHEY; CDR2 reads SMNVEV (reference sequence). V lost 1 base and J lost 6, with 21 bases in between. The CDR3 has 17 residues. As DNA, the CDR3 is TGTGCCAGCAGTTTATTTGGCCCTCTCTCAGGGAAGGATGGCTACACCTTC. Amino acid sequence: CASSLFGPLSGKDGYTF.

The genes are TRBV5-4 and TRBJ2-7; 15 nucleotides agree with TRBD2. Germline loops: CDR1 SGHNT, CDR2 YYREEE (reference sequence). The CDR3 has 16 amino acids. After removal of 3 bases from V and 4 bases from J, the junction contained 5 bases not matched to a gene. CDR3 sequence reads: CASSSGLAGGGYEQYF. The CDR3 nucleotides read TGTGCCAGCAGCTCCGGACTAGCGGGGGGGGGTTACGAGCAGTACTTC.

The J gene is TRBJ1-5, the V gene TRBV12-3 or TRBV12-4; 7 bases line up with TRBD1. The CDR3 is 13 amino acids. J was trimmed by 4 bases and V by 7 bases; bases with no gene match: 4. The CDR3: CASKEGANQPQHF. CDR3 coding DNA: TGTGCCAGCAAGGAGGGGGCGAATCAGCCCCAGCATTTT.

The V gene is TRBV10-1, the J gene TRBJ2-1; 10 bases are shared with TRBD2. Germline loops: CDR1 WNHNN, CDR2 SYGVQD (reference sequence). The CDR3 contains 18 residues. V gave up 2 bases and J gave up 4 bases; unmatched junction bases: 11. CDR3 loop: CASSEPRPPSGSYNEQFF. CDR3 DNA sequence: TGCGCCAGCAGTGAGCCGCGACCCCCTAGCGGGAGTTACAATGAGCAGTTCTTC.

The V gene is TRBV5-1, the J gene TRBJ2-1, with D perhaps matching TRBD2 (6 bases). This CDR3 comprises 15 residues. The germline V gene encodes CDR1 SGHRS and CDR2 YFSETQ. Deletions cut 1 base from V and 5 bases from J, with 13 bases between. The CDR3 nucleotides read TGCGCCAGCAGCTTGACGGCGGGAAAAAACAATGAGCAGTTCTTC. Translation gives CASSLTAGKNNEQFF.

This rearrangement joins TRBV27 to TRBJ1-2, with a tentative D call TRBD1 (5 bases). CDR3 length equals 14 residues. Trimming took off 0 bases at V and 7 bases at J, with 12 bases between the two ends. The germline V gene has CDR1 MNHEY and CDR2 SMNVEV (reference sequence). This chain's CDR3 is CASSLSWGDAGYTF. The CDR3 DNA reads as TGTGCCAGCAGTTTATCATGGGGGGATGCTGGCTACACCTTC.

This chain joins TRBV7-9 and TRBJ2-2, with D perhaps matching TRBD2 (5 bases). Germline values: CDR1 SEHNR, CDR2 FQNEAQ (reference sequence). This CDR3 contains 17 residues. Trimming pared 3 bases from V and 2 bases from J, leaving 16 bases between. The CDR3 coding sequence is TGTGCCAGCAGCTTCCTCCCCGTGGACTTTAACACCGGGGAGCTGTTTTTT. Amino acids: CASSFLPVDFNTGELFF. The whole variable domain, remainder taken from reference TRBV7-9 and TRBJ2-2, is DTGVSQNPRHKITKRGQNVTFRCDPISEHNRLYWYRQTLGQGPEFLTYFQNEAQLEKSRLLSDRFSAERPKGSFSTLEIQRTEQGDSAMYLCASSFLPVDFNTGELFFGEGSRLTVL.

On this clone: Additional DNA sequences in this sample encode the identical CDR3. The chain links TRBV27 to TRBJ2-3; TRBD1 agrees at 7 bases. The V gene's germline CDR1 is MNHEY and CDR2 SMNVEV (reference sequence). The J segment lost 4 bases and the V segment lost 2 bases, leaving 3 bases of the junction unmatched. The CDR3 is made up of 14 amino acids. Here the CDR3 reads CASSLGQGADTQYF. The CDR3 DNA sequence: TGTGCCAGCAGTTTAGGGCAGGGGGCAGATACGCAGTATTTT.

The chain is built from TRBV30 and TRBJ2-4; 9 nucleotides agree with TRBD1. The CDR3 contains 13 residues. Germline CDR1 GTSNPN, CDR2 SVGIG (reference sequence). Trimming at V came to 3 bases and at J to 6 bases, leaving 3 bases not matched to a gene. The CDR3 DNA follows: TGTGCCTGGAGCTCACAGGGGGCAAACATTCAGTACTTC. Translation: CAWSSQGANIQYF.

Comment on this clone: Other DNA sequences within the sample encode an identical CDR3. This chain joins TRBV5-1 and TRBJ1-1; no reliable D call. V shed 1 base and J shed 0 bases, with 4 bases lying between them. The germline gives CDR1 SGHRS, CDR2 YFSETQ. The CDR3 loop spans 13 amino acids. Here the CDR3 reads CASSLSLNTEAFF. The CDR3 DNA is TGCGCCAGCAGCTTGTCTCTGAACACTGAAGCTTTCTTT.

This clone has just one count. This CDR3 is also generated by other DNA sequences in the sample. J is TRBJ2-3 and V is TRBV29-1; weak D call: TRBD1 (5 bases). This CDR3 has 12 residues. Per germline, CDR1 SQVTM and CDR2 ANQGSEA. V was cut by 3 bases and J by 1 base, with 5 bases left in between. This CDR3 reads CSVDRGTDTQYF. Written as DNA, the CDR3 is TGCAGCGTTGACAGGGGCACAGATACGCAGTATTTT.

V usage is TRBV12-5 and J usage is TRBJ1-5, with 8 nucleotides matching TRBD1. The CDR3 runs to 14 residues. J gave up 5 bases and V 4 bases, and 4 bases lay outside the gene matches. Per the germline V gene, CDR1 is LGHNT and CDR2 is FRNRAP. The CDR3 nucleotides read TGTGCTAGTGGTTCGGACAGGGTCTATCAGCCCCAGCATTTT. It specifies CASGSDRVYQPQHF.

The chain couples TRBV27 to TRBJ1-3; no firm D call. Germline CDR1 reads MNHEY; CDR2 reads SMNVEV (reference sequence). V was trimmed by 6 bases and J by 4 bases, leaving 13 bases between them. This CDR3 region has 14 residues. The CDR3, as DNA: TGTGCCAGCAGCAACGAGTGGTTAGGAAACACCATATATTTT. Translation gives CASSNEWLGNTIYF.

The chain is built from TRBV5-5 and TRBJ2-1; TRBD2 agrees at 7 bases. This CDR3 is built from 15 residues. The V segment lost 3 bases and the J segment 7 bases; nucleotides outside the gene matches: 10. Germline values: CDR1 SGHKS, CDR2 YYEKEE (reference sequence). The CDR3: CASSWSLAVVNEQFF. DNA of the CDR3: TGTGCCAGCAGCTGGAGTCTAGCGGTGGTAAATGAGCAGTTCTTC.

CDR3 sequence: CASSAGTVSNQPQHF. CDR3 nucleotide sequence: TGTGCCAGCAGCGCCGGGACAGTTAGCAATCAGCCCCAGCATTTT. The chain uses TRBV7-2 and TRBJ1-5, with 7 bases aligning to TRBD1. The CDR3 has 15 residues. V shed 5 bases and J 0 bases; nucleotides not matched to a gene: 4. The germline V gene has CDR1 SGHTA and CDR2 FQGNSA.

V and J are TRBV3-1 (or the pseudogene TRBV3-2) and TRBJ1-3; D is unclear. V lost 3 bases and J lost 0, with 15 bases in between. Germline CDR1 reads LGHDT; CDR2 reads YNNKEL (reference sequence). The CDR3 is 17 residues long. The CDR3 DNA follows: TGTGCCAGCAGCCATTGTTCCTCAGATATCTCTGGAAACACCATATATTTT. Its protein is CASSHCSSDISGNTIYF.

Here the CDR3 reads CASSPSPGQGYGYTF. DNA of the CDR3: TGTGCCAGCTCACCATCTCCGGGACAGGGGTATGGCTACACCTTC. V usage is TRBV18 and J usage is TRBJ1-2; 10 bases match TRBD1. Germline CDR1 reads KGHSH; CDR2 reads LQKENI. The CDR3 is 15 amino acids. With V trimmed by 2 bases and J by 5 bases, 5 bases remained unmatched.

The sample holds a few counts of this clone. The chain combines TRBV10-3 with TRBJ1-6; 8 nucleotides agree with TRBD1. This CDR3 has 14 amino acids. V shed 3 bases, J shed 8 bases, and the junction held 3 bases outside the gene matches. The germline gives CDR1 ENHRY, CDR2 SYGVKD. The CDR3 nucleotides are TGTGCCATCAGTGATACAGGGGGGGATTCACCCCTCCACTTT. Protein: CAISDTGGDSPLHF.

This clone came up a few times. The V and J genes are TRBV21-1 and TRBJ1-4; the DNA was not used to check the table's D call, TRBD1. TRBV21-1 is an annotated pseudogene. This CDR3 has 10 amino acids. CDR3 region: CASVAEKLFF. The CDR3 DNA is TGTGCCAGCGTGGCTGAAAAACTGTTTTTT.

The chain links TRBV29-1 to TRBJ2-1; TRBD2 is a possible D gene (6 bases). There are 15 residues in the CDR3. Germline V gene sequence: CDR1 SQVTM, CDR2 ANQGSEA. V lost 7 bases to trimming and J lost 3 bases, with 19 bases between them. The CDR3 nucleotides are TGCAGCGCATCTCATGGGAAGCGGGTCTACAATGAGCAGTTCTTC. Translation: CSASHGKRVYNEQFF.

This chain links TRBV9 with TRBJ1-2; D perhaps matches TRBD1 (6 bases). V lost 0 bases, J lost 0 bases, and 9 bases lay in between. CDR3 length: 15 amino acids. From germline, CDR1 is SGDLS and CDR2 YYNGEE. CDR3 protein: CASSVDGGANYGYTF. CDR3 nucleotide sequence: TGTGCCAGCAGCGTAGATGGGGGCGCTAACTATGGCTACACCTTC.

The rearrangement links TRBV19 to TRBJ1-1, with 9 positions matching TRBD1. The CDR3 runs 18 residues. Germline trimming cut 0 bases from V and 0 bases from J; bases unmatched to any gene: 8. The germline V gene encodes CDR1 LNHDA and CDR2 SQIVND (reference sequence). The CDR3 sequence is CASSIDVQGAYMNTEAFF. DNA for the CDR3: TGTGCCAGTAGTATAGACGTACAGGGGGCGTATATGAACACTGAAGCTTTCTTT.

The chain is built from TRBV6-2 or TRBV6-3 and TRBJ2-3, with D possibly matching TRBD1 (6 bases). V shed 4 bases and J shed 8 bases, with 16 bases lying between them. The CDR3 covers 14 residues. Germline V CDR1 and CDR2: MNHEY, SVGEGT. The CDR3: CASSSPRQVGTQYF. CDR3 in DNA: TGTGCCAGCAGTTCGCCACGACAGGTCGGTACGCAGTATTTT.

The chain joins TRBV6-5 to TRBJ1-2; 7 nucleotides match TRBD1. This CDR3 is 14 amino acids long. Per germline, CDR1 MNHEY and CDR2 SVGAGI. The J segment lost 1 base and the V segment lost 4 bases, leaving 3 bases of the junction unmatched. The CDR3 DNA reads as TGTGCCAGCAGTTCCGGGACAGTTAACTATGGCTACACCTTC. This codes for CASSSGTVNYGYTF.

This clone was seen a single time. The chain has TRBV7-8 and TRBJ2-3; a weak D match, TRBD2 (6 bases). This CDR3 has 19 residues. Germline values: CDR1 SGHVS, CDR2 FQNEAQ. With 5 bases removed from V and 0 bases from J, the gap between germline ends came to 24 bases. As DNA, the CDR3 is TGTGCCAGCAGCCCCATTAGCGGACGAATTGTTCCTAGCACAGATACGCAGTATTTT. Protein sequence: CASSPISGRIVPSTDTQYF.

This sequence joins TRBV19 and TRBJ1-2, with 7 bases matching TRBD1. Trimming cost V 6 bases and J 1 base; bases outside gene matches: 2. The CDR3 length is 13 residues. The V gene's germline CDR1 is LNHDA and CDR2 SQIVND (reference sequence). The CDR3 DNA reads TGTGCCAGTAGGGACAGGCGTAACTATGGCTACACCTTC. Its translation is CASRDRRNYGYTF.

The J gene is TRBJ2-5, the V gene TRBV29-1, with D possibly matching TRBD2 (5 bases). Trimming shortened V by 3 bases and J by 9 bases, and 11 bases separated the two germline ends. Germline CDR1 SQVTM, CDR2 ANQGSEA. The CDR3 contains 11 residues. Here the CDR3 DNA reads TGCAGCGTTGATGGTTGGGGAGCCCAGTACTTC. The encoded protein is CSVDGWGAQYF.

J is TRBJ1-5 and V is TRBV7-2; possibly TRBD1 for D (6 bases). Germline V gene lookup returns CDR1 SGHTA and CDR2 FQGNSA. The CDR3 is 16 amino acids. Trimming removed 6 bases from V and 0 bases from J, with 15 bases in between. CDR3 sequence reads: CASSATGLYSNQPQHF. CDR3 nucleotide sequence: TGTGCCAGCAGTGCGACAGGACTGTATAGCAATCAGCCCCAGCATTTT. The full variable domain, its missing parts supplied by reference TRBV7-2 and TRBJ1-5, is GAGVSQSPSNKVTEKGKDVELRCDPISGHTALYWYRQSLGQGLEFLIYFQGNSAPDKSGLPSDRFSAERTGGSVSTLTIQRTQQEDSAVYLCASSATGLYSNQPQHFGDGTRLSIL.

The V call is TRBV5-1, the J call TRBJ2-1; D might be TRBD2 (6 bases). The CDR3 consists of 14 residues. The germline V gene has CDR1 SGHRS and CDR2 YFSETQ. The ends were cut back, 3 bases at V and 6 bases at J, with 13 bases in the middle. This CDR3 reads CASSSTPGLNEQFF. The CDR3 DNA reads TGCGCCAGCAGCTCAACACCGGGACTCAATGAGCAGTTCTTC.